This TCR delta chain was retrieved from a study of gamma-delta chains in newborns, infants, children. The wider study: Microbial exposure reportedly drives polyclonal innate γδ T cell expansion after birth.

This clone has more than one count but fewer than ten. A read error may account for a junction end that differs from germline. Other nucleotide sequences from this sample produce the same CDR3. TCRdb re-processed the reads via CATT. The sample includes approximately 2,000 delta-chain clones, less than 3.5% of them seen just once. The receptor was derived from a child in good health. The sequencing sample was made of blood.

CDR3 sequence reads: CACDTVVWGTTDKLIF. In nucleotides, the CDR3 is TGTGCCTGCGACACCGTGGTGTGGGGGACCACCGATAAACTCATCTTT. The chain links TRDV2 to TRDJ1; 7 positions match TRDD3. The CDR3 runs to 16 residues. CDR1 is GEAIGNYY and CDR2 is EKD in the germline V gene.